This TCR beta chain was identified during a study of shared clonotypes between healthy human individuals. General study points: Relative to their counterparts shared across all four donors, non-shared clonotypes exhibited diminished generation probabilities.

Adults of Caucasian background living in Nashville, Tennessee made up all donors. CD4+ cells were split into CD45RA+ naive and CD45RA-negative memory subsets. Each sorted subset replicate got 200 ng genomic DNA, tens of thousands of genomes. Using immunoSEQ multiplex PCR, the repertoire was profiled, and TCRdb retains in-frame clones only, with some absent. The sample holds over 950,000 clones; roughly 80% are singletons and the top ten take about 0.94%. The CDR3 covers 14 residues. Trimming took off 0 bases at V and 4 bases at J, with 10 bases between the two ends. Germline assignment: CDR1 SGHKS and CDR2 YYEKEE (reference sequence). Points on this clone: As yet, its antigen is unknown.

The chain couples TRBV5-5 to TRBJ2-5, with a weak D call TRBD2 (6 bases). This receptor was identified in a young man in good health. Some clones in this sample may be carry-over from other donors' samples. The sample comprised memory CD4+ T cells from PBMCs. Subset denoted: CD45RA-negative fraction. The CDR3 DNA reads as TGTGCCAGCAGCTTGGTGGCGGGATCAGAGACCCAGTACTTC. This sequence encodes CASSLVAGSETQYF.